Each of the 16 T cell receptor beta chains below was sequenced from the same sample in a study of cytomegalovirus exposure and HLA in healthy donors. Primers included in the PCR were 60 Vbeta and 13 Jbeta primers. This table comes from immunoSEQ multiplex PCR, and its TCRdb copy is limited to in-frame clones, with some not included. The sample contains 200,000 to 250,000 clones, about 74% of which appear only once. The sample comprised PBMCs. These receptors were obtained from a middle-aged man in good health and CMV-seronegative.

This clone was counted between two and nine times. The V gene is TRBV5-6, the J gene TRBJ1-2, with D possibly TRBD1 on 6 matching bases. Trimming cost V 4 bases and J 1 base, with 14 bases left between them. Germline V CDR1 and CDR2: SGHDT, YYEEEE. This CDR3 is built from 15 residues. The CDR3 DNA sequence: TGTGCCAGCAGCAGACCTAAGGACAGTAACTATGGCTACACCTTC. Amino acid sequence: CASSRPKDSNYGYTF.

Only one count was recorded for this clone. The V call is TRBV6-1, the J call TRBJ2-7; maybe TRBD1 (6 bases). The V end was cut by 4 bases, the J end by 0 bases, with 10 bases between. Germline loops: CDR1 MNHNS, CDR2 SASEGT. The CDR3 has 14 amino acids. The CDR3 DNA reads as TGTGCCAGCAGTGGGGGGCGAAGCTCCTACGAGCAGTACTTC. This sequence encodes CASSGGRSSYEQYF.

This clone has a single count. The chain couples TRBV28 to TRBJ1-2, with D possibly being TRBD1 (5 bases). Germline CDR1 MDHEN, CDR2 SYDVKM. The V and J ends lost 1 base and 10 bases respectively, with 19 bases between them. This CDR3 spans 15 amino acids. The CDR3 sequence: CASSLSGGVGLAYTF. In DNA form, the CDR3 reads TGTGCCAGCAGTTTATCAGGAGGGGTTGGGCTGGCCTACACCTTC.

The rearrangement uses TRBV19 and TRBJ2-3; D is perhaps TRBD2 (6 bases). Looked up from germline, CDR1 is LNHDA and CDR2 is SQIVND (reference sequence). There are 15 residues in the CDR3. Trimming shortened V by 4 bases and J by 7 bases, and 18 bases separated the two germline ends. CDR3 sequence reads: CASSRAGGDPNTQYF. The CDR3 coding sequence is TGTGCCAGTAGTAGGGCAGGCGGGGATCCCAATACGCAGTATTTT. Drawing the rest from reference TRBV19 and TRBJ2-3, the complete variable domain is DGGITQSPKYLFRKEGQNVTLSCEQNLNHDAMYWYRQDPGQGLRLIYYSQIVNDFQKGDIAEGYSVSREKKESFPLTVTSAQKNPTAFYLCASSRAGGDPNTQYFGPGTRLTVL.

This clone was detected a few times. The DNA of the CDR3 is TGCAGCGTTGAAGATTCGAGACAGGGGTTCTATGGCTACACCTTC. Amino acid sequence: CSVEDSRQGFYGYTF. The rearrangement links TRBV29-1 to TRBJ1-2; 8 positions match TRBD1. The CDR3 length is 15 residues. Trimming at V came to 0 bases and at J to 4 bases, leaving 7 bases not matched to a gene. Germline V gene lookup returns CDR1 SQVTM and CDR2 ANQGSEA.

This clone came up once. The chain links TRBV10-3 to TRBJ1-1; TRBD1 is a possible D gene (5 bases). CDR3 length equals 14 residues. With 10 bases removed from V and 3 bases from J, the gap between germline ends came to 18 bases. CDR1 is ENHRY, CDR2 SYGVKD, per germline. The DNA of the CDR3 is TGTGCCACCACCACAGGAGCGAGGCACACTGAAGCTTTCTTT. Translation: CATTTGARHTEAFF.

This clone is a singleton in its sample. The chain carries TRBV4-2 and TRBJ2-1, with 15 bases identical to TRBD2. The V gene's germline CDR1 is LGHNA and CDR2 YNFKEQ. V was clipped by 3 bases and J by 5 bases; unmatched bases: 11. CDR3 length: 19 residues. The CDR3 DNA reads as TGTGCCAGCAGCCAGGGACTAGCGGGAGGCACCCCTGGGGACAATGAGCAGTTCTTC. It translates to CASSQGLAGGTPGDNEQFF.

The rearrangement joins TRBV11-1 to TRBJ1-2, with 7 nucleotides matching TRBD1. CDR1 is SGHAT and CDR2 is FQDESV in the germline V gene (reference sequence). Losses at the gene ends were 3 bases for V and 6 bases for J; bases not matched to a gene: 4. This CDR3 has 13 residues. Here the CDR3 DNA reads TGTGCCAGCAGCTTCAGGGGGGAGCATGGCTACACCTTC. Amino acid sequence: CASSFRGEHGYTF.

The gene calls are TRBV27 and TRBJ1-3; 9 positions agree with TRBD1. With V trimmed by 3 bases and J by 7 bases, 4 bases remained unmatched. The germline CDR1 and CDR2 sequences are MNHEY and SMNVEV (reference sequence). The CDR3 extends over 14 amino acids. The chain's CDR3 is CASSFSGQGNTIYF. The CDR3 DNA sequence: TGTGCCAGCAGTTTCTCAGGACAGGGGAACACCATATATTTT.

V gene TRBV9 combines with J gene TRBJ1-3, with D hard to call. The length of the CDR3 is 14 residues. From germline, CDR1 is SGDLS and CDR2 YYNGEE. Trimming stripped 3 bases from V and 0 bases from J, with 7 bases between. The CDR3: CASSAGYSGNTIYF. The CDR3 nucleotides are TGTGCCAGCAGCGCGGGTTACTCTGGAAACACCATATATTTT.

The chain has TRBV6-1 and TRBJ1-1, with no clear D. Between the trimmed V and J ends, which lost 2 bases and 3 bases, there was a span of 10 bases. From germline, CDR1 is MNHNS and CDR2 SASEGT. CDR3 length: 14 residues. In DNA form, the CDR3 reads TGTGCCAGCAGTGAACTAGGGAGATACACTGAAGCTTTCTTT. It specifies CASSELGRYTEAFF.

This chain joins TRBV9 and TRBJ1-2; no reliable D call. Trimming cost V 1 base and J 2 bases, with 9 bases left between them. This CDR3 contains 14 residues. In germline, CDR1 is SGDLS, CDR2 YYNGEE. CDR3 loop: CASSVMVGNYGYTF. CDR3 DNA: TGTGCCAGCAGCGTAATGGTGGGCAACTATGGCTACACCTTC.

The rearrangement links TRBV18 to TRBJ2-5; perhaps TRBD2 as D (5 bases). The V gene lost 0 bases and the J gene lost 5 bases, with 10 bases spanning the gap. From germline, CDR1 is KGHSH and CDR2 LQKENI. The CDR3 loop spans 14 amino acids. CDR3 sequence: CASSPPASRETQYF. The CDR3 DNA reads as TGTGCCAGCTCACCACCCGCTAGCAGGGAGACCCAGTACTTC.

The V gene is TRBV9, the J gene TRBJ2-7, with D maybe TRBD1 (5 bases). Trimming took 0 bases from V and 6 from J, leaving 10 bases between them. The germline gives CDR1 SGDLS, CDR2 YYNGEE. This CDR3 contains 13 residues. CDR3 residues: CASSVGQKGEQYF. In DNA form, the CDR3 reads TGTGCCAGCAGCGTAGGACAGAAAGGCGAGCAGTACTTC. Full variable domain (remainder filled in from reference TRBV9 and TRBJ2-7): DSGVTQTPKHLITATGQRVTLRCSPRSGDLSVYWYQQSLDQGLQFLIQYYNGEERAKGNILERFSAQQFPDLHSELNLSSLELGDSALYFCASSVGQKGEQYFGPGTRLTVT.

The chain has TRBV5-4 and TRBJ2-3; no definite D call. Germline lookup yields CDR1 SGHNT and CDR2 YYREEE (reference sequence). The germline V and J ends were trimmed by 0 bases and 0 bases, with 8 bases remaining between them. The CDR3 totals 15 residues. CDR3 in DNA: TGTGCCAGCAGCTTGGACTCTACTAGCACAGATACGCAGTATTTT. Its protein is CASSLDSTSTDTQYF.

The genes are TRBV7-2 and TRBJ2-1; 9 bases match TRBD2. The V gene end was trimmed by 7 bases and the J gene end by 4 bases; junction bases not matched to a gene: 8. The germline CDR1 and CDR2 sequences are SGHTA and FQGNSA. The CDR3 is 15 residues long. The CDR3 nucleotides read TGTGCCAGCAACCCCAGCGGGAGGAGGTACAATGAGCAGTTCTTC. Translated: CASNPSGRRYNEQFF.